This TCR beta chain was retrieved from a study of T-cell memory formation after mild COVID-19. Study-level background: Among the donors, TCR clusters were largely specific to each donor.

One entry per CDR3 protein, called by TCRdb with MiXCR from the 5' RACE reads. Among 350,000 or so distinct CDR3 sequences listed, less than 25% were seen once. This clonotype came up a few times. In germline, CDR1 is SGHTA, CDR2 FQGTGA. V shed 5 bases and J 10 bases; nucleotides not matched to a gene: 7. The CDR3 runs to 14 residues. Sample: PBMCs or a T cell subset sorted from them (not recorded which). The chain combines TRBV7-3 with TRBJ1-6; 8 bases line up with TRBD1. This clonotype was sampled from a man between 18 and 35 years old who had mild COVID-19 (a few samples of this study predate the infection). Cell type and time point are not known. Written as DNA, the CDR3 is TGTGCCAGCAGCCTCACAGGGGGAGACTCACCCCTCCACTTT. This codes for CASSLTGGDSPLHF. Complete variable domain (other parts from reference TRBV7-3 and TRBJ1-6): GAGVSQTPSNKVTEKGKYVELRCDPISGHTALYWYRQSLGQGPEFLIYFQGTGAADDSGLPNDRFFAVRPEGSVSTLKIQRTERGDSAVYLCASSLTGGDSPLHFGNGTRLTVT.